The 19 T cell receptor beta chains reported below all come from one sample, sequenced in a study of quantifying T cell responses using KT2 cells. Study details: Reverse transcription used primers in the TCR alpha and beta constant regions.

A single-stranded UMI oligo with SP2 sequence was ligated to cDNA 3' ends. First-round PCR used 3 to 4 cycles and beta primers RC1.1 and RC1.2 covering TRBC1 and TRBC2. TCRdb redid the calling of the UMI-ligation and nested PCR reads with MiXCR, one entry per CDR3 protein. The sample has roughly 50,000 distinct CDR3 sequences, over 9% seen once; the top ten hold around a tenth. The material sequenced was PBMCs spiked with cells of the T cell clone KT2. The receptors come from a human donor.

This clonotype has at least ten counts. This chain joins TRBV18 and TRBJ2-3; TRBD1 matches 7 bases. This CDR3 has 18 amino acids. Trimming cost V 8 bases and J 0 bases; bases outside gene matches: 17. Germline CDR1 KGHSH, CDR2 LQKENI. CDR3 sequence reads: CASQPPKTGTASTDTQYF. CDR3 nucleotides: TGTGCCAGCCAGCCACCTAAGACCGGGACAGCTAGCACAGATACGCAGTATTTT.

This clonotype was counted only a few times. V is TRBV14 and J is TRBJ1-2; D ambiguous. Germline V gives CDR1 SGHDN, CDR2 FVKESK. This CDR3 has 14 residues. V was cut by 3 bases and J by 4 bases, with 12 bases left in between. CDR3: CASSQQSLSYGYTF. The CDR3 coding sequence is TGTGCCAGCAGCCAGCAGAGCCTAAGCTATGGCTACACCTTC. Using reference TRBV14 and TRBJ1-2 for the parts outside the CDR3, the full variable domain is EAGVTQFPSHSVIEKGQTVTLRCDPISGHDNLYWYRRVMGKEIKFLLHFVKESKQDESGMPNNRFLAERTGGTYSTLKVQPAELEDSGVYFCASSQQSLSYGYTFGSGTRLTVV.

This chain uses TRBV27 with TRBJ2-2; 7 bases are a match to TRBD1. Germline trimming cut 3 bases from V and 6 bases from J; bases unmatched to any gene: 1. CDR3 length: 13 amino acids. Germline V lookup: CDR1 MNHEY, CDR2 SMNVEV (reference sequence). The CDR3 DNA is TGTGCCAGCAGTTTGAGGGGGCCCGGGGAGCTGTTTTTT. It yields the protein CASSLRGPGELFF.

This clonotype has a count of ten or more. This CDR3 is CASSSRTSGYEQYF. The CDR3 coding sequence is TGTGCCAGCAGCTCAAGGACTAGCGGTTACGAGCAGTACTTC. The chain carries TRBV9 and TRBJ2-7, with 10 bases fitting TRBD2. CDR3 length equals 14 residues. Germline V gene lookup returns CDR1 SGDLS and CDR2 YYNGEE. After removal of 4 bases from V and 4 bases from J, the junction contained 5 bases not matched to a gene.

The chain carries TRBV27 and TRBJ1-1; the match to TRBD1 covers 7 bases. V dropped 5 bases and J dropped 11; count of bases not matched to a gene: 8. The CDR3 totals 12 residues. CDR1 MNHEY and CDR2 SMNVEV come from the germline V gene (reference sequence). CDR3 amino acids: CASSLQGRRAFF. The CDR3 DNA reads TGTGCCAGCAGTCTACAGGGGCGGCGGGCTTTCTTT.

This clonotype was observed a few times. The V gene is TRBV19, the J gene TRBJ2-1; D may be TRBD1 (6 bases). This CDR3 comprises 17 residues. Germline CDR1 is LNHDA and CDR2 is SQIVND (reference sequence). Trimming pared 10 bases from V and 0 bases from J, leaving 22 bases between. In DNA form, the CDR3 reads TGTGCCACATCCGGGACACGAGGTTCGGGCTCCTACAATGAGCAGTTCTTC. It encodes CATSGTRGSGSYNEQFF.

The chain has TRBV2 and TRBJ2-2; no firm D call. CDR3 length equals 13 residues. With 7 bases removed from V and 2 bases from J, the gap between germline ends came to 8 bases. The germline V gene has CDR1 SNHLY and CDR2 FYNNEI. Written as DNA, the CDR3 is TGTGCCAGCAAGGCAGGAAACACCGGGGAGCTGTTTTTT. This encodes CASKAGNTGELFF.

The genes are TRBV30 and TRBJ2-1; 11 bases fit TRBD2. V shed 1 base, J shed 9 bases, and the junction held 17 bases outside the gene matches. CDR1 is GTSNPN and CDR2 is SVGIG in the germline V gene (reference sequence). The length of the CDR3 is 18 residues. The CDR3 DNA follows: TGTGCCTGGAGTGATGGCAGGCTAGCGGGGGGCAGGGGGATTGAGCAGTTCTTC. It is translated as CAWSDGRLAGGRGIEQFF.

The CDR3 spells CASSRDLNQPQHF. The CDR3 DNA follows: TGTGCCAGCAGCCGAGATCTCAATCAGCCCCAGCATTTT. The rearrangement links TRBV6-2 or TRBV6-3 to TRBJ1-5, with D unclear. Germline V CDR1 and CDR2: MNHEY, SVGEGT. Trimming shortened V by 6 bases and J by 3 bases, and 9 bases separated the two germline ends. This CDR3 comprises 13 residues.

V is TRBV5-1 and J is TRBJ2-5, with D unclear. Germline CDR1 is SGHRS and CDR2 is YFSETQ. The CDR3 is made up of 13 amino acids. With 0 bases removed from V and 4 bases from J, the gap between germline ends came to 7 bases. CDR3 nucleotide sequence: TGCGCCAGCAGCTTGGCCCTAGGAGAGACCCAGTACTTC. Residues: CASSLALGETQYF. Full variable domain (remainder filled in from reference TRBV5-1 and TRBJ2-5): KAGVTQTPRYLIKTRGQQVTLSCSPISGHRSVSWYQQTPGQGLQFLFEYFSETQRNKGNFPGRFSGRQFSNSRSEMNVSTLELGDSALYLCASSLALGETQYFGPGTRLLVL.

This clonotype was seen only a few times. V is TRBV7-9 and J is TRBJ2-3; the match to TRBD1 covers 8 bases. V was clipped by 1 base and J by 6 bases; unmatched bases: 3. Germline V gene sequence: CDR1 SEHNR, CDR2 FQNEAQ (reference sequence). The CDR3 runs 14 residues. CDR3 nucleotides: TGTGCCAGCAGCTTAGGAGGGACAGGTGATACGCAGTATTTT. It specifies CASSLGGTGDTQYF.

V is TRBV5-1 and J is TRBJ2-7, with 9 nucleotides matching TRBD1. The CDR3 is made up of 14 amino acids. Germline V gene lookup returns CDR1 SGHRS and CDR2 YFSETQ. V lost 3 bases and J lost 3; bases outside the gene matches: 4. The CDR3: CASSWDREVYEQYF. The CDR3 region has the DNA TGCGCCAGCAGCTGGGACAGGGAGGTCTACGAGCAGTACTTC.

This clonotype was seen only a few times. The chain has TRBV7-9 and TRBJ1-1, with D uncertain. In germline, CDR1 is SEHNR, CDR2 FQNEAQ (reference sequence). The length of the CDR3 is 14 residues. V was cut by 4 bases and J by 1 base, with 10 bases left in between. As DNA, the CDR3 is TGTGCCAGCAGCTCATCTCGGGAGAACACTGAAGCTTTCTTT. Translated, it gives CASSSSRENTEAFF.

The sample holds a few counts of this clonotype. This chain joins TRBV12-3 or TRBV12-4 and TRBJ1-5; the D is unclear. The CDR3 covers 14 residues. V lost 3 bases to trimming and J lost 0 bases, with 6 bases between them. DNA of the CDR3: TGTGCCAGCAGTTTTGGGGATAGCAATCAGCCCCAGCATTTT. This codes for CASSFGDSNQPQHF.

The rearrangement uses TRBV6-2 or TRBV6-3 and TRBJ2-1; D gene ambiguous. The CDR3 has 13 residues. V was cut by 8 bases and J by 15 bases, with 23 bases left in between. Germline CDR1 is MNHEY and CDR2 is SVGEGT. CDR3 loop: CASVSLVTGNSFF. In DNA, the CDR3 is TGTGCCAGCGTGAGCCTAGTCACCGGTAATTCGTTCTTC.

This clonotype turned up a few times. V and J are TRBV10-3 and TRBJ2-3; the match to TRBD2 covers 9 bases. Germline CDR1 is ENHRY and CDR2 is SYGVKD. CDR3 length equals 13 residues. The ends lost 4 bases at V and 8 bases at J; junction bases unmatched: 4. CDR3 nucleotide sequence: TGTGCCATCAGTGGGGGACTAGCCGGTACGCAGTATTTT. This translates into CAISGGLAGTQYF.

At least ten counts were recorded for this clonotype. The chain recombines TRBV5-1 with TRBJ1-2; 8 bases fit TRBD1. CDR3 length: 22 amino acids. From germline, CDR1 is SGHRS and CDR2 YFSETQ. V was pared by 0 bases and J by 4 bases, with 26 bases of the junction left unmatched. The CDR3 coding sequence is TGCGCCAGCAGCTTGGCGTCGTCTCTGCAGGGGGCGACGGAGTGGGCTGGCTATGGCTACACCTTC. Residues: CASSLASSLQGATEWAGYGYTF.

This clonotype has a handful of counts. The chain carries TRBV7-2 and TRBJ1-5; D remains unclear. Germline V CDR1 and CDR2: SGHTA, FQGNSA. V was clipped by 1 base and J by 2 bases, with 12 bases between them. CDR3 length: 16 residues. CDR3 region: CASSLVGGSGNQPQHF. The CDR3 DNA follows: TGTGCCAGCAGCTTAGTCGGTGGATCCGGCAATCAGCCCCAGCATTTT. The variable domain in full, with the rest retrieved from reference TRBV7-2 and TRBJ1-5, is GAGVSQSPSNKVTEKGKDVELRCDPISGHTALYWYRQSLGQGLEFLIYFQGNSAPDKSGLPSDRFSAERTGGSVSTLTIQRTQQEDSAVYLCASSLVGGSGNQPQHFGDGTRLSIL.

This clonotype was counted between two and nine times. J is TRBJ1-2 and V is TRBV12-3 or TRBV12-4; possible D gene TRBD1, 5 bases. V gave up 7 bases and J gave up 5 bases, with 17 bases separating them. This CDR3 region has 14 residues. The CDR3 DNA reads as TGTGCCAGCAACAACTTCTTGGCAGGGTATGGCTACACCTTC. Protein product: CASNNFLAGYGYTF.